These T cell receptor beta chains were read from a single sample in a study of shared clonotypes between healthy human individuals. Sequencing was performed with immunoSEQ multiplex PCR; in TCRdb, only in-frame clones are kept and a portion is missing. This table holds approximately 2,000,000 clones, roughly 92% found once. The sample comprised naive CD4+ T cells from PBMCs. These receptors originate from a man in his late teens or twenties in good health. Some clones in this sample may be carry-over from other donors' samples. CDR3s include the opening cysteine and the closing phenylalanine or tryptophan. Clone size is shown for a subset of rows, as once, few, many or a class of expanded clone.

TRBJ2-5 TRBV7-8 . CASSLVDRLGETQYF
TRBJ1-2 TRBV6-6 . CASSRTAVNYGYTF
TRBJ2-1 TRBV7-2 . CASSYFGRDYNEQFF
TRBJ2-1 TRBV14 . CASSQADIISGYLSAGGTNEQFF
TRBJ2-7 TRBV6-1 . CASSDRQGEQYF
TRBJ2-6 TRBV5-4 . CASSLGTSGANVLTF
TRBJ1-5 TRBV30 . CAWSGGGIHNQPQHF
TRBJ2-3 TRBV28 . CASSLWTSGRGDTQYF
TRBJ2-1 TRBV5-1 . CASSTGQGDEQFF
TRBJ1-3 TRBV5-4 . CASSLNRLGNTIYF
TRBJ2-7 TRBV7-9 . CASSLQEFEQYF
TRBJ2-7 TRBV7-9 . CASSLGLAGYEQYF
TRBJ2-2 TRBV5-1 . CASSLLRGTGELFF
TRBJ1-2 TRBV29-1 . CSVSTGSYGYTF
TRBJ2-7 TRBV2 . CASTFGIEQYF
TRBJ2-5 TRBV29-1 . CSQRQGGRETQYF
TRBJ1-2 TRBV4-3 . CASSQEIGGPNYGYTF
TRBJ2-7 TRBV2 . CASSEMGLAGGLSEQYF
TRBJ1-5 TRBV19 few CASSEDSYDPQHF
TRBJ1-2 TRBV5-1 . CASSLDRPQGYGYTF